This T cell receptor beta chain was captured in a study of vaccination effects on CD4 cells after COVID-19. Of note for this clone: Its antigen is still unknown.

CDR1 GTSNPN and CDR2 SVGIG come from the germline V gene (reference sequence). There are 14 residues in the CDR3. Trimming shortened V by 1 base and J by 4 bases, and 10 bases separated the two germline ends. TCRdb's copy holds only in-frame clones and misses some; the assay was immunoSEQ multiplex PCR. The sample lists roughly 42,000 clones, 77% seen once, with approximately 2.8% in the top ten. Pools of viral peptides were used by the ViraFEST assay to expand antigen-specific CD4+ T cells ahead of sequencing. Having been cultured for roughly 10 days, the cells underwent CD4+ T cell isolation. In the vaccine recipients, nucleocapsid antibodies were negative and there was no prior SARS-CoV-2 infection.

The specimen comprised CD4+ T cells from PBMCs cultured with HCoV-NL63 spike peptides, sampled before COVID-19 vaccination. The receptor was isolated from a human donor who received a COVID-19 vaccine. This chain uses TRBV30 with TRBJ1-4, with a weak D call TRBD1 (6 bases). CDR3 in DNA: TGTGCCTGGAGTGCCCCAGGGGTTAATGAAAAACTGTTTTTT. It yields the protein CAWSAPGVNEKLFF.